Listed below are T cell receptor beta chains from one sample, sequenced in a study of regulatory T cells in long-lasting Graves disease. MiXCR, run by TCRdb on the multiplex PCR reads, gives a single entry per CDR3 protein. The sample carries more than 300,000 distinct CDR3 sequences, less than 20% recorded once. The material was peripheral blood mononuclear cells (PBMCs), obtained at new diagnosis, from a patient treated with antithyroid drugs. These receptors were obtained from a female donor with Graves disease. Both conserved end residues are part of each CDR3. The order of the fields is V gene, D gene, J gene, CDR3 protein. A D gene is named only where the DNA matches it firmly.

>TRBV5-5|TRBD1|TRBJ1-5
CASSFSPGQLLNQPQHF
>TRBV24-1|.|TRBJ1-1
CATSEFLRTRNTEAFF
>TRBV11-2|.|TRBJ1-2
CASSLQSRGYGYTF
>TRBV6-9|.|TRBJ2-1
CASSGQGGTPNEQFF
>TRBV6-2/TRBV6-3|.|TRBJ2-5
CASSKSRGQETQYF
>TRBV12-3/TRBV12-4|TRBD2|TRBJ2-5
CASSPNWQEGAGETQCF
>TRBV10-1|.|TRBJ2-5
CASSEDGTTTYQETQYF
>TRBV28|TRBD2|TRBJ2-2
CASSLGTSTGELFF
>TRBV24-1|.|TRBJ1-1
CATSDFEFRRGRPKNTEAFF
>TRBV28|TRBD1|TRBJ1-2
CASSPRIGQVSYGYTF
>TRBV11-2|.|TRBJ1-1
CASTPGRNTEAFF
>TRBV11-2|.|TRBJ1-3
CASSFSGSSGNTIYF
>TRBV19|TRBD1|TRBJ1-5
CASSTDRVGGNQPQHF